A selection of T cell receptor beta chains follows, all from one sample in a study of blood T cell repertoires in COVID-19. Profiled with immunoSEQ multiplex PCR; TCRdb holds only in-frame clones, not every one. The sample lists about 120,000 clones, 80% to 85% occurring once. The sequenced material came from peripheral blood. The receptors here all came from a woman aged 50 to 65 with acute or convalescent COVID-19. Each CDR3 is given with its conserved first and last residue. Each record gives: V gene, D gene, J gene, clone size, CDR3 protein, CDR3 DNA. The D gene is left open where the match is weak. Clone size is stated in some rows and not others, as once, few, many or a class when expanded.

V gene: TRBV10-1; D gene: -; J gene: TRBJ2-4; clone size: few; CDR3 protein: CATRACKNIQYF; CDR3 DNA: TGCGCCACGAGGGCCTGCAAAAACATTCAGTACTTC
V gene: TRBV28; D gene: -; J gene: TRBJ1-1; clone size: once; CDR3 protein: CASSSTRQLMNTEAFF; CDR3 DNA: TGTGCCAGCAGTTCGACTAGACAGTTGATGAACACTGAAGCTTTCTTT
V gene: TRBV7-9; D gene: TRBD2; J gene: TRBJ2-7; clone size: -; CDR3 protein: CASSFGGGGQYEQYF; CDR3 DNA: TGTGCCAGCAGCTTTGGCGGGGGAGGACAATACGAGCAGTACTTC
V gene: TRBV10-3; D gene: -; J gene: TRBJ1-2; clone size: -; CDR3 protein: CAISADKDYGYTF; CDR3 DNA: TGTGCCATCAGTGCAGACAAGGACTATGGCTACACCTTC
V gene: TRBV7-9; D gene: -; J gene: TRBJ1-2; clone size: -; CDR3 protein: CASSHALGGRQGYTF; CDR3 DNA: TGTGCCAGCAGCCACGCTTTGGGGGGGAGGCAGGGCTACACCTTC
V gene: TRBV5-1; D gene: TRBD1; J gene: TRBJ1-3; clone size: -; CDR3 protein: CASSLGTGASGNTIYF; CDR3 DNA: TGCGCCAGCAGCTTGGGGACAGGGGCCTCTGGAAACACCATATATTTT
V gene: TRBV9; D gene: TRBD2; J gene: TRBJ2-7; clone size: -; CDR3 protein: CASSVSSGDSYEQYF; CDR3 DNA: TGTGCCAGCAGCGTAAGCAGCGGGGACTCCTACGAGCAGTACTTC
V gene: TRBV18; D gene: -; J gene: TRBJ1-3; clone size: -; CDR3 protein: CASSPSAASSGNTIYF; CDR3 DNA: TGTGCCAGCTCACCATCGGCAGCGAGCTCTGGAAACACCATATATTTT
V gene: TRBV10-3; D gene: TRBD1; J gene: TRBJ1-2; clone size: -; CDR3 protein: CAISESETGIYGYTF; CDR3 DNA: TGTGCCATCAGTGAGTCTGAGACAGGGATCTATGGCTACACCTTC
V gene: TRBV6-6; D gene: TRBD1; J gene: TRBJ2-7; clone size: -; CDR3 protein: CASSLDRARQYF; CDR3 DNA: TGTGCCAGCAGCCTAGACAGGGCAAGGCAGTACTTC
V gene: TRBV11-2; D gene: TRBD1; J gene: TRBJ1-2; clone size: -; CDR3 protein: CASSYWDRPYGYTF; CDR3 DNA: TGTGCCAGCAGTTACTGGGACAGACCTTATGGCTACACCTTC
V gene: TRBV27; D gene: -; J gene: TRBJ1-2; clone size: once; CDR3 protein: CASSFISGLYPYGYTF; CDR3 DNA: TGTGCCAGCAGTTTCATTTCCGGACTTTACCCTTATGGCTACACCTTC
V gene: TRBV30; D gene: -; J gene: TRBJ1-2; clone size: -; CDR3 protein: CAWRNTYNYGYTF; CDR3 DNA: TGTGCCTGGAGAAATACCTATAACTATGGCTACACCTTC
V gene: TRBV5-1; D gene: TRBD2; J gene: TRBJ2-1; clone size: -; CDR3 protein: CASSLGTSKYNEQFF; CDR3 DNA: TGCGCCAGCAGCTTGGGGACTAGCAAGTACAATGAGCAGTTCTTC
V gene: TRBV19; D gene: -; J gene: TRBJ2-1; clone size: -; CDR3 protein: CASSLRDSYNEQFF; CDR3 DNA: TGTGCCAGTAGTCTCCGGGACTCCTACAATGAGCAGTTCTTC
V gene: TRBV5-1; D gene: -; J gene: TRBJ1-4; clone size: -; CDR3 protein: CASSFGGEKLFF; CDR3 DNA: TGCGCCAGCAGCTTCGGGGGGGAAAAACTGTTTTTT
V gene: TRBV19; D gene: TRBD1; J gene: TRBJ1-5; clone size: -; CDR3 protein: CASRKVQRTGQSNQPQHF; CDR3 DNA: TGTGCCAGCAGGAAGGTCCAGCGGACAGGGCAGAGCAATCAGCCCCAGCATTTT
V gene: TRBV12-3/TRBV12-4; D gene: -; J gene: TRBJ1-5; clone size: -; CDR3 protein: CASRRSNQPQHF; CDR3 DNA: TGTGCCAGCAGGAGAAGCAATCAGCCCCAGCATTTT
V gene: TRBV5-1; D gene: TRBD1; J gene: TRBJ1-1; clone size: -; CDR3 protein: CASSLWGQTNTEAFF; CDR3 DNA: TGCGCCAGCAGCTTGTGGGGACAGACGAACACTGAAGCTTTCTTT
V gene: TRBV2; D gene: -; J gene: TRBJ1-5; clone size: few; CDR3 protein: CASSGRGGRNQPQHF; CDR3 DNA: TGTGCCAGCAGTGGTAGAGGAGGACGGAATCAGCCCCAGCATTTT
V gene: TRBV24-1; D gene: -; J gene: TRBJ1-5; clone size: medium-sized; CDR3 protein: CATSMGGESNQPQHF; CDR3 DNA: TGTGCCACCTCCATGGGGGGGGAAAGCAATCAGCCCCAGCATTTT
V gene: TRBV24-1; D gene: -; J gene: TRBJ1-1; clone size: -; CDR3 protein: CATSDWGGTEAFF; CDR3 DNA: TGTGCCACCAGTGATTGGGGGGGCACTGAAGCTTTCTTT
V gene: TRBV5-6; D gene: -; J gene: TRBJ2-7; clone size: -; CDR3 protein: CASSSPDIYEQYF; CDR3 DNA: TGTGCCAGCAGCTCGCCTGACATCTACGAGCAGTACTTC
V gene: TRBV6-1; D gene: TRBD1; J gene: TRBJ1-2; clone size: -; CDR3 protein: CASSDTGVYGYTF; CDR3 DNA: TGTGCCAGCAGTGACACAGGGGTTTATGGCTACACCTTC
V gene: TRBV27; D gene: -; J gene: TRBJ2-7; clone size: -; CDR3 protein: CASPENSSYEQYF; CDR3 DNA: TGTGCCAGCCCGGAAAACAGCTCCTACGAGCAGTACTTC